The rows below give T cell receptor beta chains drawn from one sample of a study of a mutant IDH1 vaccine in newly diagnosed glioma. These TCRs' antigens remain unknown. Sequencing used immunoSEQ multiplex PCR; TCRdb keeps in-frame clones, though not all of them. The profile shows tens of thousands of clones, over 70% of them singletons. The sequencing used PBMCs, collected from a glioma patient whose treatment included an IDH1 peptide vaccine. The source of these receptors is a man aged 35 to 55 with glioma. Both conserved end residues are part of each CDR3. Each record gives: J gene, D gene, CDR3 length, V gene, clone size, CDR3 DNA, CDR3 protein. D genes are given only for firm matches. Some rows mark clone size as missing; the rest say once, few, many or name a class of expanded clone.

J: TRBJ1-1
D: -
length: 13
V: TRBV19
size: -
DNA: TGTGCCAGCGAGATAACAGTTAACACTGAAGCTTTCTTT
CDR3: CASEITVNTEAFF

J: TRBJ2-5
D: TRBD1
length: 12
V: TRBV29-1
size: -
DNA: TGCAGCGTTAATACAGGGGAAGAGACCCAGTACTTC
CDR3: CSVNTGEETQYF

J: TRBJ1-2
D: TRBD1
length: 16
V: TRBV11-2
size: -
DNA: TGTGCCAGCAGCTTAACAAGTCAGGGGGGTGTTTATGGCTACACCTTC
CDR3: CASSLTSQGGVYGYTF

J: TRBJ2-1
D: -
length: 11
V: TRBV6-6
size: -
DNA: TGTGCCAGCAGTTATTTGGACATGACGTTCTTC
CDR3: CASSYLDMTFF

J: TRBJ1-1
D: TRBD1
length: 15
V: TRBV6-1
size: -
DNA: TGTGCCAGCAGAGAGATGACAGGGGAGAACACTGAAGCTTTCTTT
CDR3: CASREMTGENTEAFF

J: TRBJ1-1
D: TRBD1
length: 16
V: TRBV25-1
size: -
DNA: TGTGCCAGCAGTGATCGGGACAGGGGGCGGGACACTGAAGCTTTCTTT
CDR3: CASSDRDRGRDTEAFF

J: TRBJ2-5
D: -
length: 15
V: TRBV7-9
size: -
DNA: TGTGCCAGCAGCCCCGGAGGACTCGCCGGGGAGACCCAGTACTTC
CDR3: CASSPGGLAGETQYF

J: TRBJ1-1
D: -
length: 14
V: TRBV7-9
size: -
DNA: TGTGCCAGCAGCTTACGGGTAGCTGGTCGCGAAGCTTTCTTT
CDR3: CASSLRVAGREAFF

J: TRBJ2-2
D: -
length: 13
V: TRBV6-1
size: few
DNA: TGTGCCAGCAGTGAAGCTATTCCGGGGGAGCTGTTTTTT
CDR3: CASSEAIPGELFF

J: TRBJ1-5
D: -
length: 15
V: TRBV6-1
size: -
DNA: TGTGCCAGCAGTGATCATAGGGCGGGGAATCAGCCCCAGCATTTT
CDR3: CASSDHRAGNQPQHF

J: TRBJ2-5
D: -
length: 12
V: TRBV19
size: -
DNA: TGTGCCAGTACTTCCGAGGGAGAGACCCAGTACTTC
CDR3: CASTSEGETQYF

J: TRBJ1-6
D: -
length: 16
V: TRBV4-1
size: -
DNA: TGCGCCAGCAGCCAAGTATCGGGACGGTATAATTCACCCCTCCACTTT
CDR3: CASSQVSGRYNSPLHF

J: TRBJ2-7
D: -
length: 16
V: TRBV5-6
size: few
DNA: TGTGCCAGCAGCCGGGCCCTCAGGGACGTAACCTACGAGCAGTACTTC
CDR3: CASSRALRDVTYEQYF

J: TRBJ1-1
D: -
length: 15
V: TRBV6-1
size: -
DNA: TGTGCCAGCAGTGAATTGGGGGGCCTGAACACTGAAGCTTTCTTT
CDR3: CASSELGGLNTEAFF

J: TRBJ1-4
D: TRBD1
length: 14
V: TRBV7-2
size: -
DNA: TGTGCCAGCAGCCAAGGACAGGGGAGGGAAAAACTGTTTTTT
CDR3: CASSQGQGREKLFF

J: TRBJ2-7
D: TRBD1
length: 14
V: TRBV6-6
size: -
DNA: TGTGCCAGCAGTTCGGGACAGGGGGCGAGTGAGCAGTACTTC
CDR3: CASSSGQGASEQYF

J: TRBJ1-2
D: -
length: 15
V: TRBV2
size: -
DNA: TGTGCCAGCACTCGCGACTCCTCCAGGGCCTATGGCTACACCTTC
CDR3: CASTRDSSRAYGYTF

J: TRBJ2-7
D: -
length: 15
V: TRBV5-1
size: -
DNA: TGCGCCAGCAGCTTAGGACTTATGAGCTCCTACGAGCAGTACTTC
CDR3: CASSLGLMSSYEQYF

J: TRBJ2-5
D: TRBD2
length: 14
V: TRBV25-1
size: -
DNA: TGTGCCAGCAGACAGACTAGCGGTCAAGAGACCCAGTACTTC
CDR3: CASRQTSGQETQYF

J: TRBJ2-7
D: TRBD1
length: 15
V: TRBV2
size: once
DNA: TGTGCCAGCATGGGGGCCGGGACAGGGATAAAAGAGCAGTACTTC
CDR3: CASMGAGTGIKEQYF

J: TRBJ1-3
D: -
length: 16
V: TRBV5-8
size: -
DNA: TGTGCCAGCAGCTTGGGATTGGATGGCTCTGGAAACACCATATATTTT
CDR3: CASSLGLDGSGNTIYF

J: TRBJ2-5
D: -
length: 12
V: TRBV2
size: -
DNA: TGTGCCAGCAGACTCCTAGCAGAGACCCAGTACTTC
CDR3: CASRLLAETQYF

J: TRBJ2-2
D: TRBD1
length: 16
V: TRBV5-6
size: -
DNA: TGTGCCAGCAGCTCCAGACAGGGTTGGGACACCGGGGAGCTGTTTTTT
CDR3: CASSSRQGWDTGELFF

J: TRBJ2-3
D: TRBD2
length: 19
V: TRBV6-4
size: -
DNA: TGTGCCAGCAGTGACCTAGCGGGGCGATACCTTTACCACACAGATACGCAGTATTTT
CDR3: CASSDLAGRYLYHTDTQYF

J: TRBJ2-5
D: -
length: 14
V: TRBV6-5
size: -
DNA: TGTGCCAGCACCTTCGACAAGATCCAAGAGACCCAGTACTTC
CDR3: CASTFDKIQETQYF

J: TRBJ2-7
D: -
length: 13
V: TRBV18
size: -
DNA: TGTGCCAGCTCGTCCAGCAGGGGATACGAGCAGTACTTC
CDR3: CASSSSRGYEQYF

J: TRBJ1-5
D: -
length: 17
V: TRBV5-1
size: -
DNA: TGCGCCAGCAGCTCCCAAACCTTATGGTGGAGCAATCAGCCCCAGCATTTT
CDR3: CASSSQTLWWSNQPQHF

J: TRBJ1-4
D: -
length: 12
V: TRBV2
size: -
DNA: TGTGCCAGAGAGTGGGGGTCTGAAAAACTGTTTTTT
CDR3: CAREWGSEKLFF

J: TRBJ1-5
D: TRBD1
length: 16
V: TRBV9
size: -
DNA: TGTGCCAGCAGCGAGGGACAGGGGGCGAGCAATCAGCCCCAGCATTTT
CDR3: CASSEGQGASNQPQHF

J: TRBJ2-3
D: -
length: 15
V: TRBV13
size: -
DNA: TGTGCCAGCAGCAGATGGGGGGCGGGCACAGATACGCAGTATTTT
CDR3: CASSRWGAGTDTQYF

J: TRBJ1-4
D: -
length: 14
V: TRBV19
size: -
DNA: TGTGCCAGTAGTATGCGGGACGTTAATGAAAAACTGTTTTTT
CDR3: CASSMRDVNEKLFF

J: TRBJ2-3
D: -
length: 13
V: TRBV2
size: -
DNA: TGTGCCAGCAGTGAAATGGGAACAGATACGCAGTATTTT
CDR3: CASSEMGTDTQYF

J: TRBJ1-1
D: TRBD1
length: 14
V: TRBV19
size: -
DNA: TGTGCCAGCAGTCCTAGGGACAGGGGCACTGAAGCTTTCTTT
CDR3: CASSPRDRGTEAFF

J: TRBJ2-5
D: -
length: 12
V: TRBV7-9
size: -
DNA: TGTGCCAGCAGCCCCCTTCAAGAGACCCAGTACTTC
CDR3: CASSPLQETQYF

J: TRBJ1-1
D: -
length: 15
V: TRBV7-9
size: -
DNA: TGTGCCAGCAGCAACCAGGGTCAGGTGAACACTGAAGCTTTCTTT
CDR3: CASSNQGQVNTEAFF

J: TRBJ1-2
D: -
length: 15
V: TRBV4-1
size: -
DNA: TGCGCCAGCAGCCAACTTCAGGACACTAACTATGGCTACACCTTC
CDR3: CASSQLQDTNYGYTF

J: TRBJ2-5
D: TRBD2
length: 13
V: TRBV27
size: -
DNA: TGTGCCACAGCGCTGACTAGCCCAAGTCACCAGTACTTC
CDR3: CATALTSPSHQYF

J: TRBJ1-3
D: -
length: 13
V: TRBV5-1
size: -
DNA: TGCGCCAGCAGTACGTCCGCCGGAAACACCATATATTTT
CDR3: CASSTSAGNTIYF

J: TRBJ1-6
D: -
length: 14
V: TRBV7-2
size: -
DNA: TGTGCCAGCAGCTTATATGTCGGACATTCACCCCTCCACTTT
CDR3: CASSLYVGHSPLHF

J: TRBJ1-1
D: -
length: 14
V: TRBV7-8
size: few
DNA: TGTGCCAGCAGCTCGATCTCGGACGGGAGAGGAGCTTTCTTT
CDR3: CASSSISDGRGAFF

J: TRBJ2-1
D: -
length: 15
V: TRBV5-6
size: -
DNA: TGTGCCAGCAGCTTGGGGCGGTTGAACTACAATGAGCAGTTCTTC
CDR3: CASSLGRLNYNEQFF